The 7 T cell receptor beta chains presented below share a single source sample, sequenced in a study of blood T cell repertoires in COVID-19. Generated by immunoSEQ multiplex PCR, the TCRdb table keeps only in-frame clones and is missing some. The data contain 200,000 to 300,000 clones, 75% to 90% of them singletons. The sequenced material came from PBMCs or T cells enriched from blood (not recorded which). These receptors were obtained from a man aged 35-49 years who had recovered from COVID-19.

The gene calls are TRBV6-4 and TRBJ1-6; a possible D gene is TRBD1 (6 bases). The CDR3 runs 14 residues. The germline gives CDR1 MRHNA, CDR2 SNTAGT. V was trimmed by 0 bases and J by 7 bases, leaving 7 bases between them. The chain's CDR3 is CASSDSGTNSPLHF. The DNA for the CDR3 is TGTGCCAGCAGTGACTCCGGGACAAATTCACCCCTCCACTTT.

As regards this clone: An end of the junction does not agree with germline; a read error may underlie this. The CDR3 nucleotides read TGTGCCATCAGTGAGCGGGAGATCTATGACTACACCTTC. Its translation is CAISEREIYDYTF. The gene calls are TRBV10-3 and TRBJ1-2, with D uncertain. The CDR3 consists of 13 residues. CDR1 is ENHRY and CDR2 is SYGVKD in the germline V gene.

The CDR3 reads CASSPARGRWEQYF. In nucleotides, the CDR3 is TGTGCCAGCAGCCCGGCCAGGGGGCGATGGGAGCAGTACTTC. The chain couples TRBV7-3 to TRBJ2-7; 8 bases fit TRBD1. The CDR3 runs 14 residues. The V gene end was trimmed by 5 bases and the J gene end by 7 bases; junction bases not matched to a gene: 10. Germline CDR1 and CDR2: SGHTA and FQGTGA.

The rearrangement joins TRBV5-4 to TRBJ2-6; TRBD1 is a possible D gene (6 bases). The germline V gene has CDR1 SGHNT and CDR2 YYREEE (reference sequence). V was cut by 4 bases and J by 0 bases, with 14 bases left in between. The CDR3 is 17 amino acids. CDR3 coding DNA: TGTGCCAGCAGCGAACAGGGTTCCCGCTCTGGGGCCAACGTCCTGACTTTC. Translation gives CASSEQGSRSGANVLTF.

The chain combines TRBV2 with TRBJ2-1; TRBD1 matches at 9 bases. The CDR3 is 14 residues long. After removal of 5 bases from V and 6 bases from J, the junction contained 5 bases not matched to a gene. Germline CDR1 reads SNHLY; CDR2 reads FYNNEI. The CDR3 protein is CASSPRTGANEQFF. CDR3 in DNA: TGTGCCAGCAGTCCTCGGACAGGGGCCAATGAGCAGTTCTTC.

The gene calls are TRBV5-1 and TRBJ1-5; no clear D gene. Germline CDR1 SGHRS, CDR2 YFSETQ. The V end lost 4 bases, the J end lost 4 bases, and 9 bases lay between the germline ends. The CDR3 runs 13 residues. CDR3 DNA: TGCGCCAGCAGCCCTACCCCGAATCAGCCCCAGCATTTT. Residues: CASSPTPNQPQHF.

In DNA, the CDR3 is TGTGCCAGTAGTATAGAAGGACAGGGCAATCAGCCCCAGCATTTT. Translated, it gives CASSIEGQGNQPQHF. The chain recombines TRBV19 with TRBJ1-5, with 7 bases aligning to TRBD1. This CDR3 region has 15 residues. Germline V gene data show CDR1 as LNHDA and CDR2 as SQIVND (reference sequence). With V trimmed by 0 bases and J by 2 bases, 1 base remained unmatched.